The rows below give T cell receptor beta chains drawn from one sample of a study of T cell responses to AZD1222 COVID-19 vaccine. Sequencing was performed with immunoSEQ multiplex PCR; in TCRdb, only in-frame clones are kept and a portion is missing. Seen here are some 80,000 clones, about 91% observed once, and the top ten hold approximately 11%. The sequencing used peripheral blood, collected 28 days after the second dose of the MenACWY control vaccine. These TCRs come from an adult who received the MenACWY meningococcal vaccine as a control. CDR3s include the opening cysteine and the closing phenylalanine or tryptophan. The order of the fields is D gene, J gene, V gene, clone size, CDR3 DNA, CDR3 protein. A D gene is named only where the DNA matches it firmly. Clone size is shown for a subset of rows, as once, few, many or a class of expanded clone.

>TRBD2|TRBJ2-1|TRBV9|NA
TGTGCCAGCAGCGTAGGGGGTAGCGGGTACTACAATGAGCAGTTCTTC
CASSVGGSGYYNEQFF
>NA|TRBJ1-3|TRBV4-2|NA
TGTGCCAGCAGCCAAGGAGTGGGAAACACCATATATTTT
CASSQGVGNTIYF
>TRBD1|TRBJ2-3|TRBV29-1|NA
TGCAGCGTTGAACGAGGGACAGGGACACCCCTGGATACGCAGTATTTT
CSVERGTGTPLDTQYF
>NA|TRBJ1-6|TRBV27|NA
TGTGCCAGCAGTACCATTCCGAGCTCCTATAATTCACCCCTCCACTTT
CASSTIPSSYNSPLHF
>NA|TRBJ2-1|TRBV2|once
TGTGCCAGCACCCCGGCGCCCTTGACCTACAATGAGCAGTTCTTC
CASTPAPLTYNEQFF
>NA|TRBJ1-3|TRBV2|NA
TGTGCCAGCAGTGATGGGATGGGTGGGTACGGAAACACCATATATTTT
CASSDGMGGYGNTIYF
>TRBD1|TRBJ1-2|TRBV7-2|few
TGTGCCAGCAGCTTCGGGACAGGGAACTATGGCTACACCTTC
CASSFGTGNYGYTF
>NA|TRBJ1-4|TRBV5-6|NA
TGTGCCAGCAGCTTGCGGGGAGGAAGCACAACTAATGAAAAACTGTTTTTT
CASSLRGGSTTNEKLFF
>NA|TRBJ1-2|TRBV5-4|NA
TGTGCCAGCAGCTTGGAGCCAGCCGGTGGCTACACCTTC
CASSLEPAGGYTF
>NA|TRBJ1-2|TRBV25-1|NA
TGTGCCAGCAGTGTTTACGATGGCTACACCTTC
CASSVYDGYTF
>NA|TRBJ2-2|TRBV15|NA
TGTGCCACCAGCAGAGATATCGGCGGGGGCTTCACCGGGGAGCTGTTTTTT
CATSRDIGGGFTGELFF
>NA|TRBJ2-7|TRBV16|once
TGTGCCAGCAGCCCTTTGCGACAGGGAGGGCCGCTCGAGCAGTACTTC
CASSPLRQGGPLEQYF
>NA|TRBJ2-3|TRBV12-3/TRBV12-4|NA
TGTGCCAGCAGGCACCGTAGCCGAGATACGCAGTATTTT
CASRHRSRDTQYF
>TRBD2|TRBJ2-2|TRBV7-6|NA
TGTGCCAGCAGCTTAGGGGGGAGGGCGAACACCGGGGAGCTGTTTTTT
CASSLGGRANTGELFF
>NA|TRBJ2-3|TRBV6-1|NA
TGTGCCAGCAGTGATTTCGGCACAGATACGCAGTATTTT
CASSDFGTDTQYF
>NA|TRBJ2-7|TRBV7-2|NA
TGTGCCAGCAGCTCCTTACCTACTGGCTACGAGCAGTACTTC
CASSSLPTGYEQYF
>NA|TRBJ1-5|TRBV5-3|NA
TGTGCCAGAAGCTTGGATGCAGGGCCAAATCAGCCCCAGCATTTT
CARSLDAGPNQPQHF
>TRBD1|TRBJ2-7|TRBV9|NA
TGTGCCAGCAGCGTAGGTACAGGGGGGTTATACGAGCAGTACTTC
CASSVGTGGLYEQYF
>NA|TRBJ2-2|TRBV5-6|NA
TGTGCCAGCAGCTTGCAGTCGAACACCGGGGAGCTGTTTTTT
CASSLQSNTGELFF
>NA|TRBJ2-7|TRBV5-5|NA
TGTGCCAGCAGCTCCAGGGACTACGAGCAGTACTTC
CASSSRDYEQYF
>NA|TRBJ1-5|TRBV5-1|NA
TGCGCCAGCAGCTTGGAGGGGGGCAATCAGCCCCAGCATTTT
CASSLEGGNQPQHF
>TRBD1|TRBJ1-5|TRBV29-1|NA
TGCAGCGTTCGGACAGGGGGGAATAATCAGCCCCAGCATTTT
CSVRTGGNNQPQHF
>NA|TRBJ1-1|TRBV30|once
TGTGCCTGGAGCGAGCGGACATCATTGAAAAGAGCTTTCTTT
CAWSERTSLKRAFF
>NA|TRBJ1-3|TRBV6-2/TRBV6-3|once
TGTGCCAGCAGTCCGGGGACAAGGAGTTACTCTGGAAACACCATATATTTT
CASSPGTRSYSGNTIYF
>TRBD1|TRBJ1-2|TRBV7-9|NA
TGTGCCAGCAGCCCGGGACAGGGGGCGGTCTATGGCTACACCTTC
CASSPGQGAVYGYTF
>NA|TRBJ1-1|TRBV30|NA
TGTGCCTGGAGCGTGGACACAAAAATGAACACTGAAGCTTTCTTT
CAWSVDTKMNTEAFF
>TRBD1|TRBJ1-2|TRBV27|NA
TGTGCCAGCAGTACAACAGGGGGTAACTATGGCTACACCTTC
CASSTTGGNYGYTF
>NA|TRBJ1-2|TRBV19|NA
TGTGCCAGTAGTACCCTTCAGGGAAGCTACACCTTC
CASSTLQGSYTF
>NA|TRBJ1-2|TRBV4-3|NA
TGCGCCCCCAGCCGAGTGGGGGAGTCTAACTATGGCTACACCTTC
CAPSRVGESNYGYTF